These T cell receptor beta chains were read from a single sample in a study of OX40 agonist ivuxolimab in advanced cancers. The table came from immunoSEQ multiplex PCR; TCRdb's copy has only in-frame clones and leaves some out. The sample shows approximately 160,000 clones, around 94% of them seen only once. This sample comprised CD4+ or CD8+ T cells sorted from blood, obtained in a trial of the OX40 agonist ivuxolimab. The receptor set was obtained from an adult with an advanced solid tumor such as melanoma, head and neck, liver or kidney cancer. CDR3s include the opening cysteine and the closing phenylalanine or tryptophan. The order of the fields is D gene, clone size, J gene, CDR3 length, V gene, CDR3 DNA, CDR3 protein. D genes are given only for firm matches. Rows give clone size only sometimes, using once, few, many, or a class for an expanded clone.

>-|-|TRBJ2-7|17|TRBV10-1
TGCGCCAGCAGTCCGACAGGCTCGATAGGGAGCGATACTAAGCAGTACTTC
CASSPTGSIGSDTKQYF
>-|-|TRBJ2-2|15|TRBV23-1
TGCGCCAGCAGTCCGGGCAAGGGCAACACCGGGGAGCTGTTTTTT
CASSPGKGNTGELFF
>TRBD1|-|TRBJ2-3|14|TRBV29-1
TGCAGCGCTCTGGGGACAGGGTCGGTAGATACGCAGTATTTT
CSALGTGSVDTQYF
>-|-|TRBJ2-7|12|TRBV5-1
TGCGCCAGCAGCCCCTCGTCCTACGAGCAGTACTTC
CASSPSSYEQYF
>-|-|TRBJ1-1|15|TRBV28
TGTGCCAGCAGTCCTCCGACTCCTATGAACACTGAAGCTTTCTTT
CASSPPTPMNTEAFF
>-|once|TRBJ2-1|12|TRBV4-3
TGCGCCAGCAGCCAAGGTCAGGGGACGCGGGTCTTC
CASSQGQGTRVF
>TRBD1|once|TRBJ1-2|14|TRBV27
TGTGCCAGCAGCCCGGGGAGGGGGCGCCAAGGCTACACCTTC
CASSPGRGRQGYTF
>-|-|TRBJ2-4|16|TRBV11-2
TGTGCCAGCAGCTTAGTGGCTCCCGCGTCTCAAAACATTCAGTACTTC
CASSLVAPASQNIQYF
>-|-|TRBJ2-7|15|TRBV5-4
TGTGCCAGCAGCTCCAGGGGGGGGGAAGGCTACGAGCAGTACTTC
CASSSRGGEGYEQYF
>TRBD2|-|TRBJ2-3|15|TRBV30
TGTGCCTGGAGTACGACTAGCGGGAGTGCAGATACGCAGTATTTT
CAWSTTSGSADTQYF
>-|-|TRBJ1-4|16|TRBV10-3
TGTGCCATCAGTGAGTCGGGAGGGGAGGTGGATGAAAAACTGTTTTTT
CAISESGGEVDEKLFF
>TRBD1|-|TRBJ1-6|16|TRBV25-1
TGTGCCAGCAGTGGCGGGGGACAGAACCATAATTCACCCCTCCACTTT
CASSGGGQNHNSPLHF
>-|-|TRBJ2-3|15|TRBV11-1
TGTGCCAGCAGCTTAGGGTCATCCAATGCATATACGCAGTATTTT
CASSLGSSNAYTQYF
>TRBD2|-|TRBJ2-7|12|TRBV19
TGTGCCAGTGGGACTAGCGGCTACGAGCAGTACTTC
CASGTSGYEQYF
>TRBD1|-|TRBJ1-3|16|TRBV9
TGTGCCAGCAGCGGAATATCCGGGACAGGGGGAAACACCATATATTTT
CASSGISGTGGNTIYF
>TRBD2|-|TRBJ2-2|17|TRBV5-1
TGCGCCAGCAGCATTAGACTAGCGGGAGCCAACACCGGGGAGCTGTTTTTT
CASSIRLAGANTGELFF
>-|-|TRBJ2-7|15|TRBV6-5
TGTGCCACCCTTTCGTCGGGCAGGATCCCCTACGAGCAGTACTTC
CATLSSGRIPYEQYF
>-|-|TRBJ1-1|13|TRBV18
TGTGCCAGCTCACCACCGAGAGTTACTGAAGCTTTCTTT
CASSPPRVTEAFF
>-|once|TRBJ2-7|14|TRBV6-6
TGTGCCAGCAGTTACACCGACGGGTCCTACGAGCAGTACTTC
CASSYTDGSYEQYF
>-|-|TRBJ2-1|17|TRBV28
TGTGCCAGCAACAATCGAAAAAGGGAGAATCCCTACAATGAGCAGTTCTTC
CASNNRKRENPYNEQFF
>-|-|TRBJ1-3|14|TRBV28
TGTGCCAGCATCCGGCCGACCTCTGGAAACACCATATATTTT
CASIRPTSGNTIYF
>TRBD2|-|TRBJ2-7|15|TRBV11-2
TGTGCCAGCAGCTTCGTCGGGACTAGATCGAGGGAGCAGTACTTC
CASSFVGTRSREQYF
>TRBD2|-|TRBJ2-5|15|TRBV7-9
TGTGCCAGCAGCCCTCGTGGACTAGCTCAAGAGACCCAGTACTTC
CASSPRGLAQETQYF
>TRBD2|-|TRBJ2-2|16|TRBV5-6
TGTGCCAGCAGCCCCGGACCGGGACTAGCGTCCGGGGAGCTGTTTTTT
CASSPGPGLASGELFF
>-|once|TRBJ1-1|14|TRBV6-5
TGTGCCAGCCGTTTCAGGGGATTGAACACTGAAGCTTTCTTT
CASRFRGLNTEAFF
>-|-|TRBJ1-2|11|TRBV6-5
TGTGCCAGCAGCCGGAGAGGTGGCTACACCTTC
CASSRRGGYTF
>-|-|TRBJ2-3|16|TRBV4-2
TGTGCCAGCAGCCAAGTTAAACTAGGCATGACAAATACGCAGTATTTT
CASSQVKLGMTNTQYF
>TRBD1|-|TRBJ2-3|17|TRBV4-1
TGCGCCAGCAGCCAAGATAGACAGGGGGCTAGCACAGATACGCAGTATTTT
CASSQDRQGASTDTQYF
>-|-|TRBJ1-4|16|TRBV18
TGTGCCAGCTCACCACCCCAACTAGCAACTAATGAAAAACTGTTTTTT
CASSPPQLATNEKLFF
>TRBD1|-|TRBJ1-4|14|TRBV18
TGTGCCAGCTCACTTGACAGGGTGAACGCAAAACTGTTTTTT
CASSLDRVNAKLFF
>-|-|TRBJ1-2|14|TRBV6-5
TGTGCCAGCAGTTACTCCCAGGGCCTCTATGGCTACACCTTC
CASSYSQGLYGYTF
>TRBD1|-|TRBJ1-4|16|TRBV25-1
TGTGCCAGCAGTGCGTCCCGGACAGGAGGGAATGAAAAACTGTTTTTT
CASSASRTGGNEKLFF
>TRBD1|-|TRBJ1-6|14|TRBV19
TGTGCCAGTAGTCCGACAGGGGGCTATTCACCCCTCCACTTT
CASSPTGGYSPLHF
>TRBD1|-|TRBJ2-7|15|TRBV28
TGTGCCAGCCACCTCTCCGGACAGGGATCCTACGAGCAGTACTTC
CASHLSGQGSYEQYF
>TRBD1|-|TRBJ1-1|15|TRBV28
TGTGCCAGCAGTCGGGGAGGACAGGGAAGCACTGAAGCTTTCTTT
CASSRGGQGSTEAFF
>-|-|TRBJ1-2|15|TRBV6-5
TGTGCCAGCAGTTTATACGGGACGTCGGGCTATGGCTACACCTTC
CASSLYGTSGYGYTF
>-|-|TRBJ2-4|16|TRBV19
TGTGCCAGTAGTATAGACCCCGGCTGGGCCAAAAACATTCAGTACTTC
CASSIDPGWAKNIQYF
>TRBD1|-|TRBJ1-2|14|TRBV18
TGTGCCAGCTCACCTGTCCGGGACAGTTATGGCTACACCTTC
CASSPVRDSYGYTF
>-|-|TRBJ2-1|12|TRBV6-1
TGTGCCAGCCGGTGGGGCTACAATGAGCAGTTCTTC
CASRWGYNEQFF
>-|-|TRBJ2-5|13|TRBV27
TGTGCCAGCAAAAAAGCGGACCAAGAGACCCAGTACTTC
CASKKADQETQYF
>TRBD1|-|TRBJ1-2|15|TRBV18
TGTGCCAGCTCCCGCGGGACAGAAGCTAACTATGGCTACACCTTC
CASSRGTEANYGYTF
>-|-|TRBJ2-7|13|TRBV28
TGTGCCAGCAGGGGGGAGAGCCTGTACGAGCAGTACTTC
CASRGESLYEQYF
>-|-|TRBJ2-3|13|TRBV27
TGTGCCAGCAGTTTGAGAGGCACAGATACGCAGTATTTT
CASSLRGTDTQYF
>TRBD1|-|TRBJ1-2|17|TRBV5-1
TGCGCCAGCAGCTTGGTTGCGATCGGGACAGGGGGCTATGGCTACACCTTC
CASSLVAIGTGGYGYTF
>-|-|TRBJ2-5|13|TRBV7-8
TGTGCCAGCAGCTTAGGGGTCCGAGAGACCCAGTACTTC
CASSLGVRETQYF
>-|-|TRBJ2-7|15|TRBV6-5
TGTGCCAGCAGCCGAGTGGTGGGGAGCTCCTACGAGCAGTACTTC
CASSRVVGSSYEQYF
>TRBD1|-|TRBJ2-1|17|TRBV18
TGTGCCAGCTCACCCCTAATCTCGGGACAGCCTAACAATGAGCAGTTCTTC
CASSPLISGQPNNEQFF
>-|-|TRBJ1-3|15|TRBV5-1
TGCGCCAGCAGCTTGGCCGGGTTGTTCGGAAACACCATATATTTT
CASSLAGLFGNTIYF